The clone carrying this T cell receptor (beta chain) was picked up a small number of times. The data stem from a study of response to subunit inactivated influenza vaccine. MiXCR, applied by TCRdb to the RT-PCR reads, yields one record per CDR3 protein. The data hold more than 450,000 distinct CDR3 sequences, with 10% to 15% observed a single time. V was cut by 5 bases and J by 5 bases, with 15 bases left in between. There are 14 residues in the CDR3. The germline V gene has CDR1 SGHTA and CDR2 FQGNSA. V is TRBV7-2 and J is TRBJ1-1, with D possibly being TRBD1 (6 bases). Material: PBMCs from blood, obtained on the day of vaccination. The sequence derives from a man between 45 and 60 years old who received an inactivated influenza vaccine. The CDR3 here is CASSVNRVGTEAFF. CDR3 coding DNA: TGTGCCAGCAGCGTAAACAGGGTGGGGACTGAAGCTTTCTTT.